The 23 T cell receptor beta chains below were found in one sample sequenced in a study of T cell repertoires in cytomegalovirus infection. MiXCR, run by TCRdb on the reads, gives a single entry per CDR3 protein. The table has a few hundred thousand distinct CDR3 sequences, roughly 22% seen once; the top ten hold about 18%. The specimen sequenced was CD8+ T cells from PBMCs. The receptors shown here come from a human donor in good health (CMV status not recorded). Some clones in this sample may be carry-over from other donors' samples.

This clonotype has more than one count but fewer than ten. The chain carries TRBV6-1 and TRBJ2-2; 8 bases align to TRBD2. This CDR3 is 16 amino acids long. With V trimmed by 6 bases and J by 7 bases, 13 bases remained unmatched. Germline V gene lookup returns CDR1 MNHNS and CDR2 SASEGT. CDR3: CASSLMGGGTGGELFF. CDR3 coding DNA: TGTGCCAGCAGCCTCATGGGCGGGGGGACCGGCGGGGAGCTGTTTTTT.

The chain combines TRBV19 with TRBJ2-1, with D possibly TRBD2 on 6 matching bases. Trimming pared 3 bases from V and 7 bases from J, leaving 10 bases between. The CDR3 extends over 13 amino acids. CDR1 is LNHDA, CDR2 SQIVND, per germline (reference sequence). The DNA of the CDR3 is TGTGCCAGTAGTATTGGCGGGATGAATGAGCAGTTCTTC. Its protein product is CASSIGGMNEQFF.

The sample holds many counts of this clonotype. The chain links TRBV7-8 to TRBJ2-1, with a tentative D call TRBD1 (7 bases). Germline CDR1 is SGHVS and CDR2 is FQNEAQ. With 2 bases removed from V and 8 bases from J, the gap between germline ends came to 22 bases. The CDR3 spans 17 residues. CDR3 region: CASSLSLGGTVGDEQFF. The CDR3, as DNA: TGTGCCAGCAGCTTAAGTCTAGGCGGGACAGTGGGCGATGAGCAGTTCTTC.

The chain joins TRBV28 to TRBJ1-1, with 10 bases matching TRBD1. Germline CDR1 and CDR2: MDHEN and SYDVKM. The CDR3 is made up of 14 amino acids. V lost 3 bases to trimming and J lost 8 bases; unmatched junction nucleotides: 6. The CDR3 loop reads CASSLLGQGGEAFF. The CDR3 DNA reads as TGTGCCAGCAGTTTGCTAGGACAGGGGGGAGAAGCTTTCTTT.

This clonotype showed up just a few times. The chain recombines TRBV7-3 with TRBJ1-1; D unclear. Between the trimmed V and J ends, which lost 2 bases and 2 bases, there was a span of 12 bases. Germline V CDR1 and CDR2: SGHTA, FQGTGA. The CDR3 has 15 residues. CDR3 bases: TGTGCCAGCAGCTTAGCCGTTCGGATAAACACTGAAGCTTTCTTT. Protein product: CASSLAVRINTEAFF.

Remarks on this clonotype: Compared with germline, one end of the junction differs, possibly owing to a read error. The V gene is TRBV12-3 or TRBV12-4, the J gene TRBJ2-5; D is perhaps TRBD2 (5 bases). The CDR3 is made up of 13 amino acids. Written as DNA, the CDR3 is TGTGCCAGCACCCCCCCATCGTGGGAGACCCTGTACTTC. This encodes CASTPPSWETLYF.

This clonotype has a handful of counts. The chain combines TRBV28 with TRBJ2-7, with D unclear. V lost 10 bases and J lost 2, with 12 bases in between. Germline V gives CDR1 MDHEN, CDR2 SYDVKM. This CDR3 has 12 residues. CDR3 DNA: TGTGCCACCCGCCACCTTACCTACGAGCAGTACTTC. It encodes CATRHLTYEQYF.

The rearrangement joins TRBV6-2 or TRBV6-3 to TRBJ2-1, with 13 bases matching TRBD2. The germline V gene has CDR1 MNHEY and CDR2 SVGEGT. The CDR3 has 15 residues. The trim removed 5 bases at V and 8 bases at J, leaving 6 bases unmatched. For the CDR3, the DNA is TGTGCCAGCAGTAGGAACGGACTAGCGGGGGATGAGCAGTTCTTC. Protein product: CASSRNGLAGDEQFF.

Ten or more counts support this clonotype. The V call is TRBV7-8, the J call TRBJ2-7, with D possibly being TRBD1 or TRBD2 (5 bases each). V was pared by 3 bases and J by 0 bases, with 12 bases between. Germline CDR1 SGHVS, CDR2 FQNEAQ. The CDR3 loop spans 15 amino acids. In nucleotides, the CDR3 is TGTGCCAGCAGCTTCCGGGACCTGAGCTCCTACGAGCAGTACTTC. Amino acids: CASSFRDLSSYEQYF.

A few counts support this clonotype. The V and J genes are TRBV2 and TRBJ1-1, with 9 nucleotides matching TRBD1. Trimming cost V 8 bases and J 4 bases; bases outside gene matches: 11. This CDR3 region has 15 residues. From germline, CDR1 is SNHLY and CDR2 FYNNEI. CDR3: CASHPGQGPGTEAFF. CDR3 DNA sequence: TGTGCCAGCCACCCGGGACAGGGTCCGGGCACTGAAGCTTTCTTT.

This clonotype came up many times. This chain uses TRBV7-8 with TRBJ1-4; tentative D call: TRBD1 (6 bases). Deletions cut 2 bases from V and 10 bases from J, with 17 bases between. CDR1 is SGHVS, CDR2 FQNEAQ, per germline. There are 15 residues in the CDR3. The CDR3 is CASSLSPGAPGKLFF. CDR3 DNA: TGTGCCAGCAGCTTATCCCCAGGGGCACCGGGAAAACTGTTTTTT. The full variable domain, with the rest looked up from reference TRBV7-8 and TRBJ1-4, is GAGVSQSPRYKVAKRGQDVALRCDPISGHVSLFWYQQALGQGPEFLTYFQNEAQLDKSGLPSDRFFAERPEGSVSTLKIQRTQQEDSAVYLCASSLSPGAPGKLFFGSGTQLSVL.

This clonotype has at least ten counts. The gene calls are TRBV3-1 and TRBJ2-2; TRBD1 matches at 8 bases. The CDR3 length is 16 residues. The germline gives CDR1 LGHDT, CDR2 YNNKEL (reference sequence). The ends lost 1 base at V and 5 bases at J; junction bases unmatched: 6. CDR3 protein: CASSQADRGITGELFF. The DNA for the CDR3 is TGTGCCAGCAGCCAAGCTGACAGGGGAATAACCGGGGAGCTGTTTTTT.

The V gene is TRBV20-1, the J gene TRBJ2-3, with D possibly being TRBD2 (6 bases). V lost 6 bases and J 2 bases, leaving 18 bases between the germline ends. This CDR3 is 15 amino acids long. Germline CDR1 is DFQATT and CDR2 is SNEGSKA (reference sequence). CDR3 in DNA: TGCAGTGCCAAGCCGGGGGAGCGGTTCACAGATACGCAGTATTTT. This codes for CSAKPGERFTDTQYF.

The rearrangement joins TRBV14 to TRBJ2-2; perhaps TRBD2 as D (6 bases). Germline V CDR1 and CDR2: SGHDN, FVKESK. The CDR3 totals 16 residues. V was trimmed by 0 bases and J by 9 bases, leaving 17 bases between them. Here the CDR3 reads CASSQDRRALVRELFF. Written as DNA, the CDR3 is TGTGCCAGCAGCCAAGATAGGAGGGCCCTCGTCCGGGAGCTGTTTTTT.

This clonotype was counted many times. V gene TRBV11-2 combines with J gene TRBJ2-1; 9 nucleotides match TRBD2. V dropped 5 bases and J dropped 3; count of bases not matched to a gene: 17. The CDR3 is 19 amino acids. Germline CDR1 reads SGHAT; CDR2 reads FQNNGV. The DNA of the CDR3 is TGTGCCAGCAGCCCCGGGACTAGCCAACCCCGGGGGAACTACAATGAGCAGTTCTTC. Protein product: CASSPGTSQPRGNYNEQFF.

Remarks on this clonotype: A much larger clone lies a single base off, so this may be a read error. This chain joins TRBV20-1 and TRBJ2-7, with D perhaps TRBD1 or TRBD2 (7 bases each). Germline V gives CDR1 DFQATT, CDR2 SNEGSKA (reference sequence). The CDR3 has 16 residues. The CDR3 DNA reads TGCAGTGCTAGAGGGGGAGGGGGACAGTACTCCTACGAGCGGTACTTC. Amino acid sequence: CSARGGGGQYSYERYF.

The table lists this clonotype with many counts. V gene TRBV28 combines with J gene TRBJ1-5, with a tentative D call TRBD1 (6 bases). Germline loops: CDR1 MDHEN, CDR2 SYDVKM. The CDR3 loop spans 13 amino acids. Trimming removed 3 bases at V and 6 bases at J, with 9 bases between. CDR3 nucleotides: TGTGCCAGCAGTTTTGGAGGGGGTCAGCCCCAGCATTTT. Translating it yields CASSFGGGQPQHF.

This clonotype occurred a few times. The J gene is TRBJ1-1, the V gene TRBV28; 8 bases line up with TRBD1. The CDR3 has 14 residues. Per the germline V gene, CDR1 is MDHEN and CDR2 is SYDVKM. Losses at the gene ends were 6 bases for V and 1 base for J; bases not matched to a gene: 4. The CDR3 loop reads CASRGGQANTEAFF. Here the CDR3 DNA reads TGTGCCAGCAGGGGGGGACAGGCGAACACTGAAGCTTTCTTT.

This clonotype turned up a few times. The genes are TRBV27 and TRBJ1-5; D is perhaps TRBD1 (5 bases). Germline V gene sequence: CDR1 MNHEY, CDR2 SMNVEV (reference sequence). V shed 5 bases and J shed 5 bases, with 16 bases lying between them. This CDR3 region has 15 residues. CDR3 sequence: CASSGAGTADQPQHF. Written as DNA, the CDR3 is TGTGCCAGCAGTGGGGCCGGGACGGCCGATCAGCCCCAGCATTTT.

The V call is TRBV6-2 or TRBV6-3, the J call TRBJ2-1; D is possibly TRBD2 (6 bases). This CDR3 region has 18 residues. The V gene lost 0 bases and the J gene lost 0 bases, with 15 bases spanning the gap. The germline V gene encodes CDR1 MNHEY and CDR2 SVGEGT. CDR3 residues: CASSYSDSLGGSYNEQFF. For the CDR3, the DNA is TGTGCCAGCAGTTACTCCGACAGTTTGGGGGGCTCCTACAATGAGCAGTTCTTC.

The V and J genes are TRBV5-6 and TRBJ1-1; TRBD1 might be the D (6 bases). Germline CDR1 SGHDT, CDR2 YYEEEE. Trimming cost V 3 bases and J 3 bases, with 12 bases left between them. This CDR3 is built from 14 residues. The CDR3 bases are TGTGCCAGCAGCTCTTCGGCAGGGGACACTGAAGCTTTCTTT. Protein: CASSSSAGDTEAFF.

This clonotype has at least ten counts. This chain joins TRBV7-2 and TRBJ2-7; D is uncertain. The CDR3 contains 14 residues. Deletions cut 5 bases from V and 1 base from J, with 12 bases between. Germline CDR1 SGHTA, CDR2 FQGNSA. The DNA for the CDR3 is TGTGCCAGCAGCCCTTGGACGGCATCCTACGAGCAGTACTTC. The encoded protein is CASSPWTASYEQYF. The full variable domain, with the rest looked up from reference TRBV7-2 and TRBJ2-7, is GAGVSQSPSNKVTEKGKDVELRCDPISGHTALYWYRQSLGQGLEFLIYFQGNSAPDKSGLPSDRFSAERTGGSVSTLTIQRTQQEDSAVYLCASSPWTASYEQYFGPGTRLTVT.

This clonotype was observed many times. This chain uses TRBV7-9 with TRBJ1-5, with TRBD1 as a possible D gene (5 bases). Trimming removed 5 bases at V and 0 bases at J, with 8 bases between. Germline assignment: CDR1 SEHNR and CDR2 FQNEAQ (reference sequence). This CDR3 spans 14 amino acids. CDR3 in amino acids: CASSAGGSNQPQHF. The CDR3 bases are TGTGCCAGCAGCGCGGGGGGTAGCAATCAGCCCCAGCATTTT.